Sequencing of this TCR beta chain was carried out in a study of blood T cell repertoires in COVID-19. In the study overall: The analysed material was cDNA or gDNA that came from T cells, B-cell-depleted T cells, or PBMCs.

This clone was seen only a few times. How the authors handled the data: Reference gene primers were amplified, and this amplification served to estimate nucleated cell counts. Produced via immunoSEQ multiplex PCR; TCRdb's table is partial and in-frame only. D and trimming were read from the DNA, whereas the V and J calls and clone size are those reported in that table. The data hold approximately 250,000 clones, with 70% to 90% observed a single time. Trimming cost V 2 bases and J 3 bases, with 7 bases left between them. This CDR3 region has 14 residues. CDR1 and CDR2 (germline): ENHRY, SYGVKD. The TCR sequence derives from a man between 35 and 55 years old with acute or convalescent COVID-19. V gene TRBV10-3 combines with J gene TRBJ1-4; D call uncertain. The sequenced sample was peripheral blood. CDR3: CAISETVPNEKLFF. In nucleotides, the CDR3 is TGTGCCATCAGTGAGACAGTTCCTAATGAAAAACTGTTTTTT.